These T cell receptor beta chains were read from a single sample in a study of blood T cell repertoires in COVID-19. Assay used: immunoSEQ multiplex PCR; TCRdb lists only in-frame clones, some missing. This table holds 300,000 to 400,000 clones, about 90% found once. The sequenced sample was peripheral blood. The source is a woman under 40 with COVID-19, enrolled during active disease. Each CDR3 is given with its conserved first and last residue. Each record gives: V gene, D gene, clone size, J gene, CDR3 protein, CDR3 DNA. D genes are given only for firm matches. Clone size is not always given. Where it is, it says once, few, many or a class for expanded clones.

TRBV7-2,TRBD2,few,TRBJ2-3,CASSLEGTSGSKSDTQYF,TGTGCCAGCAGCTTAGAGGGGACTAGCGGGAGCAAGTCAGATACGCAGTATTTT
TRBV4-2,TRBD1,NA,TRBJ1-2,CASSQPGTGGSYYGYTF,TGTGCCAGCAGCCAACCTGGGACAGGGGGCTCTTATTATGGCTACACCTTC
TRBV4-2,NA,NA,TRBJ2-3,CASSPLASPDTQYF,TGTGCCAGCAGCCCACTAGCCTCTCCGGATACGCAGTATTTT
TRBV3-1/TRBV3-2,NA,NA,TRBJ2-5,CASSQGATAYQETQYF,TGTGCCAGCAGCCAAGGGGCGACAGCGTACCAAGAGACCCAGTACTTC
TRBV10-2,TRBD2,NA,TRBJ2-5,CASSEPNIAGQETQYF,TGCGCCAGCAGTGAGCCGAACATAGCGGGACAAGAGACCCAGTACTTC
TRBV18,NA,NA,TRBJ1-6,CASSPRESNSPLHF,TGTGCCAGCTCACCAAGGGAGAGTAATTCACCCCTCCACTTT
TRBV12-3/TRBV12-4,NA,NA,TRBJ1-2,CATRTAVGYGYTF,TGTGCCACCAGGACAGCAGTAGGATATGGCTACACCTTC
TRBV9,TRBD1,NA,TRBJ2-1,CASSPHRDRGYNEQFF,TGTGCCAGCAGCCCCCACCGGGACAGGGGGTACAATGAGCAGTTCTTC
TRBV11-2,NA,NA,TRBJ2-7,CASSLDLGAHEQYF,TGTGCCAGCAGCTTAGATCTTGGGGCCCACGAGCAGTACTTC
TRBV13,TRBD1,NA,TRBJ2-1,CASGAGGLYNEQFF,TGTGCCAGTGGGGCAGGGGGCTTATACAATGAGCAGTTCTTC
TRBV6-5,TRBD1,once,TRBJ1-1,CASSYATGAGNTEAFF,TGTGCCAGCAGTTACGCTACAGGGGCGGGGAACACTGAAGCTTTCTTT
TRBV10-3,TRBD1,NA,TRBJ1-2,CAISPDRVGRGGYTF,TGTGCCATCAGCCCCGACAGGGTCGGGCGGGGTGGCTACACCTTC
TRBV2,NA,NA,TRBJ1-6,CASIFQGTSPLHF,TGTGCCAGCATATTCCAGGGTACCTCACCCCTCCACTTT
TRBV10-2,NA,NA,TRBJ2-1,CASRRTVYNEQFF,TGCGCCAGTAGGAGGACGGTCTACAATGAGCAGTTCTTC
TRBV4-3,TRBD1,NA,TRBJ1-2,CASSQDRLGQVYGYTF,TGCGCCAGCAGCCAAGATCGGCTGGGACAGGTGTATGGCTACACCTTC
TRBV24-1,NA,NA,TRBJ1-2,CATSDGFLRQGSYGYTF,TGTGCCACCAGTGATGGGTTCCTTCGTCAGGGAAGCTATGGCTACACCTTC
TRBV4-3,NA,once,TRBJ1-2,CASSPRSWTRGYTF,TGCGCCAGCAGCCCTCGGTCCTGGACTCGGGGCTACACCTTC
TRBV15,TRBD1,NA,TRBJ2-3,CATSRDRRTDTQYF,TGTGCCACCAGCAGGGACAGGCGCACAGATACGCAGTATTTT
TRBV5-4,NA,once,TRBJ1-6,CASSLATGSNSPLHF,TGTGCCAGCAGCTTGGCGACGGGGTCAAATTCACCCCTCCACTTT
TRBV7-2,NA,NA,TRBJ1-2,CASGRSSSSNYTF,TGTGCCAGTGGCAGGTCCTCCTCTTCTAACTACACCTTC
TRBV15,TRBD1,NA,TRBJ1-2,CATSRGTGDGYTF,TGTGCCACCAGCAGAGGTACAGGGGATGGCTACACCTTC
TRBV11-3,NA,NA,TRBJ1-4,CASRRGQQANEKLFF,TGTGCCAGCAGACGTGGTCAACAAGCGAATGAAAAACTGTTTTTT
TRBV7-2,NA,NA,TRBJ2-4,CASSSVENIQYF,TGTGCCAGCTCGAGTGTGGAAAACATTCAGTACTTC
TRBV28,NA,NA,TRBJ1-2,CASSVPGQNYGYTF,TGTGCCAGCAGCGTCCCCGGACAGAACTATGGCTACACCTTC
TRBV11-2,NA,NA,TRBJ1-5,CASSLDTGGGGQPQHF,TGTGCCAGCAGCTTAGACACCGGGGGTGGCGGTCAGCCCCAGCATTTT
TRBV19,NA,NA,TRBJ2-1,CASSAGNEQFF,TGTGCCAGTAGTGCAGGCAATGAGCAGTTCTTC
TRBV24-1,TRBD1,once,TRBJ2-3,CATSPGQDTQYF,TGTGCCACCAGCCCGGGACAGGATACGCAGTATTTT
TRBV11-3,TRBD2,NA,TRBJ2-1,CASKLTSGSYNEQFF,TGTGCCAGCAAACTTACTAGCGGGAGTTATAATGAGCAGTTCTTC
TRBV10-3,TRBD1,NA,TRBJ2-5,CAISENGQGLQETQYF,TGTGCCATCAGTGAAAATGGACAGGGCCTCCAAGAGACCCAGTACTTC
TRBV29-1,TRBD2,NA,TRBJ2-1,CSVTLAGGTYNEQFF,TGCAGCGTTACCCTAGCGGGAGGGACCTACAATGAGCAGTTCTTC
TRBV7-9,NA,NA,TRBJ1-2,CASSPSGQGYTF,TGTGCCAGCAGCCCCAGCGGTCAAGGCTACACCTTC